This is a list of T cell receptor beta chains from one sample in a study of blood T cell repertoires in COVID-19. The table came from immunoSEQ multiplex PCR; TCRdb's copy has only in-frame clones and leaves some out. The sample has approximately 140,000 clones, more than 80% seen once. Sample: peripheral blood. The receptors were sampled from a human donor in a cohort sampled during active COVID-19. The CDR3 runs from the conserved cysteine through the conserved F or W. A D gene is named only where the DNA matches it firmly.

d_gene: TRBD2; v_gene: TRBV6-2/TRBV6-3; len: 19; j_gene: TRBJ2-2; CDR3aa: CASTPEVLAGGRGTGELFF
d_gene: -; v_gene: TRBV24-1; len: 14; j_gene: TRBJ1-2; CDR3aa: CATSDTGRNYGYTF
d_gene: TRBD2; v_gene: TRBV7-9; len: 15; j_gene: TRBJ2-7; CDR3aa: CASSRTGTSVSEQYF
d_gene: -; v_gene: TRBV6-5; len: 13; j_gene: TRBJ1-6; CDR3aa: CASRVSHGSPLHF
d_gene: -; v_gene: TRBV4-3; len: 14; j_gene: TRBJ2-7; CDR3aa: CASSPQGGSYEQYF
d_gene: TRBD2; v_gene: TRBV6-6; len: 14; j_gene: TRBJ2-5; CDR3aa: CASSYTGGGETQYF
d_gene: -; v_gene: TRBV15; len: 15; j_gene: TRBJ2-1; CDR3aa: CATSKSGPIYNEQFF
d_gene: -; v_gene: TRBV5-6; len: 13; j_gene: TRBJ1-2; CDR3aa: CASRWDTEYGYTF
d_gene: TRBD2; v_gene: TRBV13; len: 15; j_gene: TRBJ2-1; CDR3aa: CASSSGLAGYNEQFF
d_gene: -; v_gene: TRBV6-5; len: 14; j_gene: TRBJ2-2; CDR3aa: CASRPGTNTGELFF
d_gene: -; v_gene: TRBV5-1; len: 13; j_gene: TRBJ2-7; CDR3aa: CASSAATGNEQYF
d_gene: TRBD2; v_gene: TRBV7-6; len: 18; j_gene: TRBJ2-7; CDR3aa: CASSLATPGTRSPYEQYF